This T cell receptor (beta chain) was profiled in a study of glioma-infiltrating T cells. Amplification of TCR alpha and beta CDR3 regions from RNA used iRepertoire nested multiplex PCR. TCRdb reprocessed the multiplex PCR reads with MiXCR, giving one entry per CDR3 protein. The sample yields about 89,000 distinct CDR3 sequences, 20% to 25% seen once. Germline values: CDR1 SGHRS, CDR2 YFSETQ. The CDR3 length is 13 residues. The junction had 1 base not matched to a gene; V was cut back by 2 bases and J by 6 bases. This clonotype was seen many times. This TCR was sampled from a human donor with low-grade glioma or glioblastoma, undergoing nonglioma brain surgery, or in good health (not recorded which). What was sequenced was glioma tissue, nonneoplastic brain tissue, or PBMCs (not recorded which). This chain joins TRBV5-1 and TRBJ2-1; TRBD1 aligns across 8 bases. CDR3 sequence reads: CASSFTGGNEQFF. In DNA form, the CDR3 reads TGCGCCAGCAGCTTTACAGGGGGCAATGAGCAGTTCTTC.